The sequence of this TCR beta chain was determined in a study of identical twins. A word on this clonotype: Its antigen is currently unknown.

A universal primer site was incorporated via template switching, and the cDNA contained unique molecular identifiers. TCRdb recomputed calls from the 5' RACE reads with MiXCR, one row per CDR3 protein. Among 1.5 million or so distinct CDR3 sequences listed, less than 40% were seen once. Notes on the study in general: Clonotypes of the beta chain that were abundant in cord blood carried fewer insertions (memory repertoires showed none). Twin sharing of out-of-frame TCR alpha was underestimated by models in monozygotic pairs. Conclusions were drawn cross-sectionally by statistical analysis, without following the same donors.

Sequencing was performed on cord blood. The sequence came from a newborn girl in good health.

As DNA, the CDR3 is TGTGCCAGCAGCCCCTGGGACAGGGCAAGCACTGAAGCTTTCTTT. The encoded protein is CASSPWDRASTEAFF. This chain joins TRBV11-2 and TRBJ1-1, with TRBD1 matching over 9 bases. The trim removed 5 bases at V and 4 bases at J, leaving 8 bases unmatched. There are 15 residues in the CDR3. Germline values: CDR1 SGHAT, CDR2 FQNNGV.